Listed here are 11 T cell receptor beta chains from one sample, sequenced in a study of identical twins. Via MiXCR, TCRdb re-called the 5' RACE reads, giving one row per CDR3 protein. The sample includes over 600,000 distinct CDR3 sequences, about 20% of them seen just once. These data were also reused for a study on T cells expressing NK-cell markers.

The sequenced material came from PBMCs. These receptors were taken from a woman aged 18-30 years in good health.

In its sample, this clonotype was seen many times. The chain has TRBV27 and TRBJ2-2, with D possibly TRBD1 on 6 matching bases. This CDR3 is built from 15 residues. The ends were cut back, 2 bases at V and 3 bases at J, with 10 bases in the middle. Germline CDR1 is MNHEY and CDR2 is SMNVEV (reference sequence). The CDR3 spells CASSLEGVYTGELFF. The CDR3 DNA is TGTGCCAGCAGTTTAGAGGGGGTGTACACCGGGGAGCTGTTTTTT.

This clonotype has just a few counts. V and J are TRBV10-3 and TRBJ2-3; 9 bases are shared with TRBD2. The CDR3 length is 15 residues. The germline CDR1 and CDR2 sequences are ENHRY and SYGVKD. With V trimmed by 2 bases and J by 4 bases, 4 bases remained unmatched. The chain's CDR3 is CAISEPGTSSDTQYF. CDR3 bases: TGTGCCATCAGTGAGCCGGGGACTAGCTCAGATACGCAGTATTTT.

The chain couples TRBV7-6 to TRBJ1-4; weak D call: TRBD1 (6 bases). V was shortened by 5 bases and J by 0 bases, with 16 bases between the two germline ends. CDR1 and CDR2 (germline): SGHVS, FNYEAQ. The CDR3 sequence is 17 residues long. This CDR3 reads CASSGARTEPTNEKLFF. The CDR3 DNA is TGTGCCAGCAGCGGGGCCCGGACAGAACCAACTAATGAAAAACTGTTTTTT.

The CDR3 reads CASSPHSNTDTQYF. For the CDR3, the DNA is TGTGCCAGCTCACCCCACAGTAACACAGATACGCAGTATTTT. The rearrangement uses TRBV18 and TRBJ2-3; the D is unclear. The CDR3 loop spans 14 amino acids. The V gene lost 3 bases and the J gene lost 2 bases, with 9 bases spanning the gap. Germline CDR1 is KGHSH and CDR2 is LQKENI. The full variable domain, rest sourced from reference TRBV18 and TRBJ2-3, is NAGVMQNPRHLVRRRGQEARLRCSPMKGHSHVYWYRQLPEEGLKFMVYLQKENIIDESGMPKERFSAEFPKEGPSILRIQQVVRGDSAAYFCASSPHSNTDTQYFGPGTRLTVL.

For this clonotype: At one of its ends the junction is not consistent with the germline gene, which may arise from a read error. The chain recombines TRBV27 with TRBJ2-6; 9 nucleotides agree with TRBD1. The V gene's germline CDR1 is MNHEY and CDR2 SMNVEV (reference sequence). CDR3 length equals 19 residues. The CDR3 bases are TGTGCCAGCAGTTTAGCGCTCGGACAGGGGACGTCTGGGGCCAACGTCCTGACTTTT. This translates into CASSLALGQGTSGANVLTF. The full variable domain, rest sourced from reference TRBV27 and TRBJ2-6, is EAQVTQNPRYLITVTGKKLTVTCSQNMNHEYMSWYRQDPGLGLRQIYYSMNVEVTDKGDVPEGYKVSRKEKRNFPLILESPSPNQTSLYFCASSLALGQGTSGANVLTFGAGSRLTVL.

This clonotype was counted a few times. This chain links TRBV6-1 with TRBJ1-1, with D possibly being TRBD1 (6 bases). Germline values: CDR1 MNHNS, CDR2 SASEGT. Trimming took 8 bases from V and 2 from J, leaving 21 bases between them. The CDR3 has 16 residues. The CDR3 loop is CASYPTTGTLNTEAFF. In DNA, the CDR3 is TGTGCCAGCTACCCGACCACCGGGACACTTAACACTGAAGCTTTCTTT.

Many counts were recorded for this clonotype. The genes are TRBV29-1 and TRBJ2-1; 7 nucleotides agree with TRBD2. The trim removed 7 bases at V and 5 bases at J, leaving 11 bases unmatched. There are 14 residues in the CDR3. Germline V gene sequence: CDR1 SQVTM, CDR2 ANQGSEA. CDR3 in amino acids: CSAASGISHNEQFF. As DNA, the CDR3 is TGCAGCGCCGCAAGCGGGATTTCCCACAATGAGCAGTTCTTC.

This clonotype was seen more than once but under ten times. CDR3 protein: CAISGPGGDTGELFF. CDR3 sequence (DNA): TGTGCCATCAGTGGTCCGGGAGGGGACACCGGGGAGCTGTTTTTT. This chain links TRBV10-3 with TRBJ2-2; 8 bases fit TRBD2. Germline CDR1 is ENHRY and CDR2 is SYGVKD. The CDR3 loop spans 15 amino acids. J was trimmed by 3 bases and V by 4 bases; bases with no gene match: 4.

This chain connects TRBV6-2 or TRBV6-3 to TRBJ2-7; 8 bases map to TRBD2. CDR1 is MNHEY and CDR2 is SVGEGT in the germline V gene. The CDR3 covers 14 residues. The V segment lost 6 bases and the J segment 5 bases; nucleotides outside the gene matches: 9. Here the CDR3 DNA reads TGTGCCAGCAGGCCGGGGGGGCTTGGGGACGAGCAGTACTTC. Encoded protein: CASRPGGLGDEQYF.

This clonotype was detected only a few times. The V call is TRBV7-6, the J call TRBJ1-4, with D tentatively TRBD1 (5 bases). The CDR3 spans 14 residues. CDR1 is SGHVS, CDR2 FNYEAQ, per germline. V lost 2 bases and J lost 8, with 12 bases in between. CDR3 protein: CASSLRGVEEKLFF. DNA of the CDR3: TGTGCCAGCAGCTTACGGGGGGTGGAAGAAAAACTGTTTTTT.

The gene calls are TRBV7-2 and TRBJ1-6; no clear D. This CDR3 has 15 amino acids. Looked up from germline, CDR1 is SGHTA and CDR2 is FQGNSA. V was cut by 2 bases and J by 7 bases, with 12 bases left in between. CDR3 region: CASSLMWAENSPLHF. Written as DNA, the CDR3 is TGTGCCAGCAGCTTAATGTGGGCGGAGAATTCACCCCTCCACTTT.